The rows below give T cell receptor beta chains drawn from one sample of a study of cytomegalovirus exposure and HLA in healthy donors. Clones were read by immunoSEQ multiplex PCR, and TCRdb kept only the in-frame ones, dropping some. The sample has some 45,000 clones, roughly 92% seen once. The sample taken for sequencing was PBMCs. These receptor sequences come from a man between 18 and 29 years old in good health and CMV-seronegative. The CDR3 runs from the conserved cysteine through the conserved F or W. The D gene is left open where the match is weak. Some rows have no size entry. The others give once, few or many, or a class for an expanded clone.

.,.,TRBJ1-1,TRBV6-1,CASSRTGDTEAFF,TGTGCCAGCAGTCGGACCGGGGACACTGAAGCTTTCTTT
.,.,TRBJ1-1,TRBV10-3,CAISESGAGHEAFF,TGTGCCATCAGTGAGTCGGGGGCAGGGCATGAAGCTTTCTTT
.,TRBD2,TRBJ2-5,TRBV5-6,CASSSFGLAGQETQYF,TGTGCCAGCAGCTCCTTCGGACTAGCGGGGCAAGAGACCCAGTACTTC
.,.,TRBJ2-2,TRBV29-1,CSVSLEGRRELFF,TGCAGCGTTTCGCTCGAGGGCCGCCGGGAGCTGTTTTTT
once,TRBD1,TRBJ2-7,TRBV5-1,CASSFGVAGGIYEQYF,TGCGCCAGCAGCTTCGGAGTGGCAGGGGGAATTTACGAGCAGTACTTC
.,TRBD2,TRBJ2-1,TRBV7-6,CASSLLTTSGRNEQFF,TGTGCCAGCAGCTTACTAACGACTAGCGGGAGGAATGAGCAGTTCTTC
.,.,TRBJ2-7,TRBV2,CASRVTPGSYEQYF,TGTGCCAGCAGGGTTACACCGGGATCCTACGAGCAGTACTTC
.,TRBD1,TRBJ2-2,TRBV19,CASSLPRDRVWAGTGELFF,TGTGCCAGTAGTCTACCTCGGGACAGGGTATGGGCTGGCACCGGGGAGCTGTTTTTT
.,.,TRBJ1-1,TRBV10-1,CASSQGGVGARTEAFF,TGCGCCAGCAGCCAAGGGGGGGTGGGGGCGCGAACTGAAGCTTTCTTT
.,TRBD1,TRBJ2-2,TRBV9,CASRVDRGTGELFF,TGTGCCAGCAGGGTAGACAGGGGGACCGGGGAGCTGTTTTTT
.,.,TRBJ1-4,TRBV4-2,CASSHPGIQGEKLFF,TGTGCCAGCAGCCACCCGGGGATCCAGGGGGAAAAACTGTTTTTT
once,TRBD1,TRBJ2-2,TRBV18,CASSPLGQGRNTGELFF,TGTGCCAGCTCACCGCTGGGACAGGGGCGGAACACCGGGGAGCTGTTTTTT
.,.,TRBJ2-5,TRBV19,CASSSRESETQYF,TGTGCCAGTAGTAGTCGCGAATCTGAGACCCAGTACTTC
.,.,TRBJ2-5,TRBV18,CASSPTRGETQYF,TGTGCCAGCTCGCCGACTAGGGGCGAGACCCAGTACTTC
once,TRBD1,TRBJ2-6,TRBV5-1,CASSLNFGQGNSGANVLTF,TGCGCCAGCAGCTTAAACTTTGGACAGGGGAACTCTGGGGCCAACGTCCTGACTTTC
.,TRBD2,TRBJ2-5,TRBV28,CASSLMGKGLAEGTQYF,TGTGCCAGCAGTTTAATGGGGAAAGGACTAGCGGAGGGGACCCAGTACTTC
.,TRBD1,TRBJ2-1,TRBV27,CASSLEGQGEFYNEQFF,TGTGCCAGCAGTTTAGAAGGACAGGGGGAATTCTACAATGAGCAGTTCTTC
.,TRBD1,TRBJ2-7,TRBV27,CASSRGTGATYEQYF,TGTGCCAGCAGCAGGGGGACAGGCGCCACCTACGAGCAGTACTTC
.,.,TRBJ1-2,TRBV6-1,CASRPLGGNYGYTF,TGTGCCAGCAGGCCCTTGGGGGGTAACTATGGCTACACCTTC
.,.,TRBJ1-1,TRBV5-1,CASSLVAGRAEAFF,TGCGCCAGCAGCTTGGTGGCGGGGAGAGCTGAAGCTTTCTTT
.,TRBD1,TRBJ2-7,TRBV5-1,CASILVRDRNSYEQYF,TGCGCCAGCATCCTAGTCCGGGACAGGAACTCCTACGAGCAGTACTTC
.,TRBD2,TRBJ2-7,TRBV7-2,CASSLTVAGDRSYEQYF,TGTGCCAGCAGCTTAACGGTAGCGGGGGATCGCTCCTACGAGCAGTACTTC
few,.,TRBJ2-3,TRBV2,CASREQASAIGTQYF,TGTGCCAGCAGAGAACAGGCTTCCGCAATCGGTACGCAGTATTTT
.,TRBD2,TRBJ2-1,TRBV7-9,CASSPTSGRARYNEQFF,TGTGCCAGCAGCCCAACTAGCGGGAGGGCGCGGTACAATGAGCAGTTCTTC
.,.,TRBJ1-3,TRBV2,CASGISDRLHSGNTIYF,TGTGCCAGCGGGATATCAGACAGGCTCCACTCTGGAAACACCATATATTTT
.,.,TRBJ2-7,TRBV6-6,CASSYSPGEPGYEQYF,TGTGCCAGCAGTTACTCGCCGGGGGAACCGGGATACGAGCAGTACTTC
.,.,TRBJ1-2,TRBV7-2,CASSPGAHLYGYTF,TGTGCCAGCAGCCCGGGAGCGCATTTGTATGGCTACACCTTC
.,.,TRBJ1-2,TRBV18,CASSRGAEGPYGYTF,TGTGCCAGCTCGCGGGGGGCTGAGGGCCCATATGGCTACACCTTC
once,.,TRBJ2-5,TRBV6-5,CASSVILDRPETQYF,TGTGCCAGCAGTGTGATACTAGACAGGCCAGAGACCCAGTACTTC
.,TRBD1,TRBJ2-3,TRBV5-1,CASSGNRGLTDTQYF,TGCGCCAGCAGCGGGAACAGGGGGCTCACAGATACGCAGTATTTT
.,TRBD2,TRBJ2-7,TRBV28,CASVVGGRALSSYEQYF,TGTGCCAGCGTCGTGGGCGGGAGGGCTTTAAGCTCCTACGAGCAGTACTTC
.,TRBD1,TRBJ1-3,TRBV5-6,CASSPTGGTGNTIYF,TGTGCCAGCAGCCCGACAGGGGGCACTGGAAACACCATATATTTT
.,.,TRBJ2-1,TRBV13,CASSAGLGYNEQFF,TGTGCCAGCAGTGCCGGACTGGGTTACAATGAGCAGTTCTTC
.,TRBD1,TRBJ2-3,TRBV27,CASSFGQGYTDTQYF,TGTGCCAGCAGTTTCGGACAGGGGTACACAGATACGCAGTATTTT
.,TRBD1,TRBJ2-3,TRBV4-1,CASSQATPGQGEADTQYF,TGCGCCAGCAGCCAAGCTACACCGGGACAGGGAGAAGCAGATACGCAGTATTTT
.,.,TRBJ1-3,TRBV6-5,CASSLSASSGNTIYF,TGTGCCAGCAGTCTCTCAGCGAGCTCTGGAAACACCATATATTTT
.,TRBD1,TRBJ1-2,TRBV6-5,CASSYQGLGQGYGYTF,TGTGCCAGCAGTTACCAAGGCCTGGGACAGGGATATGGCTACACCTTC
.,TRBD1,TRBJ2-5,TRBV29-1,CSANRGAGETQYF,TGCAGCGCCAACAGGGGCGCAGGGGAGACCCAGTACTTC
.,.,TRBJ2-1,TRBV6-1,CASSEVSFEQTVRDEQFF,TGTGCCAGCAGTGAAGTATCGTTTGAACAGACGGTTCGCGATGAGCAGTTCTTC
.,.,TRBJ1-1,TRBV19,CATHRGGNTEAFF,TGTGCCACCCACCGAGGGGGGAACACTGAAGCTTTCTTT
few,.,TRBJ1-2,TRBV6-6,CASSYSKPQEGYGYTF,TGTGCCAGCAGTTACTCGAAACCCCAGGAGGGTTATGGCTACACCTTC
.,TRBD1,TRBJ2-5,TRBV5-1,CASSDRVQETQYF,TGCGCCAGCAGCGACAGGGTACAAGAGACCCAGTACTTC
.,TRBD2,TRBJ2-7,TRBV19,CASSGETVRGSYEQYF,TGTGCCAGTAGTGGTGAGACGGTGCGGGGGTCCTACGAGCAGTACTTC
.,.,TRBJ1-2,TRBV9,CASSDPLEYGYTF,TGTGCCAGCAGCGATCCCCTAGAATATGGCTACACCTTC
.,.,TRBJ1-1,TRBV6-5,CASSYGRENTEAFF,TGTGCCAGCAGTTACGGGAGGGAAAACACTGAAGCTTTCTTT
.,TRBD1,TRBJ1-5,TRBV2,CASRYRGSEPQHF,TGTGCCAGCAGATACAGGGGGTCCGAGCCCCAGCATTTT
.,.,TRBJ2-1,TRBV6-1,CASSVVGTAAYNEQFF,TGTGCCAGCAGTGTGGTGGGGACTGCAGCCTACAATGAGCAGTTCTTC
.,.,TRBJ2-2,TRBV9,CASSVAPSYLTGELFF,TGTGCCAGCAGCGTAGCCCCGAGCTACCTAACCGGGGAGCTGTTTTTT
.,.,TRBJ2-3,TRBV7-6,CASSKESHRTDTQYF,TGTGCCAGCAGCAAAGAGTCCCACCGCACAGATACGCAGTATTTT
.,.,TRBJ2-1,TRBV9,CASSVGGGRKSNEQFF,TGTGCCAGCAGCGTAGGGGGGGGCCGTAAGTCCAATGAGCAGTTCTTC
few,.,TRBJ1-5,TRBV4-2,CASSQDRDQPQHF,TGTGCCAGCAGCCAAGATCGGGATCAGCCCCAGCATTTT
.,.,TRBJ2-1,TRBV6-5,CASSYSKERPYNEQFF,TGTGCCAGCAGTTACTCGAAGGAGCGACCTTACAATGAGCAGTTCTTC
.,.,TRBJ2-7,TRBV4-3,CASSQERGPYEQYF,TGCGCCAGCAGCCAAGAGCGGGGTCCCTACGAGCAGTACTTC
.,TRBD2,TRBJ2-1,TRBV5-1,CASSLVGLEGNEQFF,TGCGCCAGCAGCTTGGTTGGACTAGAGGGCAATGAGCAGTTCTTC
.,TRBD1,TRBJ1-3,TRBV5-6,CASSSTGTAGNTIYF,TGTGCCAGCAGCTCGACCGGGACAGCTGGAAACACCATATATTTT
.,.,TRBJ1-1,TRBV19,CASSRGVGARGTEAFF,TGTGCCAGTAGTAGAGGTGTAGGGGCCAGGGGCACTGAAGCTTTCTTT
.,.,TRBJ2-1,TRBV18,CASSLHVSSDQGEQFF,TGTGCCAGCTCACTCCATGTGTCTAGCGATCAGGGTGAGCAGTTCTTC
once,TRBD2,TRBJ2-2,TRBV7-7,CASSLVPRLAGGTGELFF,TGTGCTAGCAGCTTAGTCCCCCGACTAGCGGGGGGAACCGGGGAGCTGTTTTTT